This T cell receptor (beta chain) was documented in a study of blood T cell repertoires in COVID-19. Profiling relied on immunoSEQ multiplex PCR, and the TCRdb table lists in-frame clones only, not all of them. The sample records 45,000 to 55,000 clones, 85% to 90% being singletons. In its sample, this clone was seen once. The sequence was collected from a human donor in a cohort sampled during active COVID-19. Sequencing was carried out using peripheral blood.

The CDR3 loop reads CASSPGLAGGAAYEQYF. The CDR3 nucleotides are TGTGCCAGCAGCCCAGGACTAGCGGGAGGCGCGGCCTACGAGCAGTACTTC. This sequence joins TRBV27 and TRBJ2-7; 14 bases line up with TRBD2. The CDR3 runs to 17 residues. The J segment lost 2 bases and the V segment lost 6 bases, leaving 9 bases of the junction unmatched. Germline loops: CDR1 MNHEY, CDR2 SMNVEV (reference sequence).